A selection of T cell receptor beta chains follows, all from one sample in a study of cytomegalovirus exposure and HLA in healthy donors. The repertoire was sequenced with immunoSEQ multiplex PCR; TCRdb's copy has only in-frame clones and lacks some. The sample contains 200,000 or so clones, approximately 78% of which appear only once. The material sequenced was PBMCs. Source of these receptors: a woman between 18 and 29 years old in good health and CMV-seronegative. CDR3s include the opening cysteine and the closing phenylalanine or tryptophan. D genes are given only for firm matches. Clone size, where shown, is once, few, many, or a class for clones that have expanded.

V gene	clone size	J gene	D gene	CDR3 length	CDR3 DNA	CDR3 protein
TRBV11-2	.	TRBJ2-7	TRBD2	15	TGTGCCAGCAGCCTGTCTAGCGGGAGATCTTACGAGCAGTACTTC	CASSLSSGRSYEQYF
TRBV5-6	once	TRBJ1-3	.	14	TGTGCCAGCAGCTTGGTTGCTATCGAAAACACCATATATTTT	CASSLVAIENTIYF
TRBV4-2	.	TRBJ2-1	TRBD2	17	TGTGCCAGCAGCCAAGTAGGATTAGCGGGGGGCAGGAATGAGCAGTTCTTC	CASSQVGLAGGRNEQFF
TRBV19	.	TRBJ1-1	.	14	TGTGCCAGTAGTATTGAGCTGTTGAACACTGAAGCTTTCTTT	CASSIELLNTEAFF
TRBV5-1	.	TRBJ2-5	.	15	TGCGCCAGCACCATGGAGGGGACCAACCAAGAGGCCCAGTACTTC	CASTMEGTNQEAQYF
TRBV9	.	TRBJ2-1	TRBD2	16	TGTGCCAGCAGCCCGATAGCGGGGTTAGAGTACAATGAGCAGTTCTTC	CASSPIAGLEYNEQFF
TRBV21-1	.	TRBJ2-1	.	16	TGTGCCAGCAGCCCGCACGGAGCGGGGACTTACAATGAGCAGTTCTTC	CASSPHGAGTYNEQFF
TRBV27	.	TRBJ2-7	TRBD2	16	TGTGCCAGCAGTTTCATGGCGGGGGGGCGCCTCGACGAGCAGTACTTC	CASSFMAGGRLDEQYF
TRBV5-1	.	TRBJ2-1	.	14	TGCGCCAGCAGCTTGGTTCAGGGGCAGGATGAGCAGTTCTTC	CASSLVQGQDEQFF
TRBV6-1	.	TRBJ1-2	TRBD1	14	TGTGCCAGCAGTGAAGCCCGGACAGGGGATGGCTACACCTTC	CASSEARTGDGYTF
TRBV5-1	.	TRBJ2-7	TRBD1	14	TGCGCCAGCAGCCTGACAGGGCCCTCGTACGAGCAGTACTTC	CASSLTGPSYEQYF
TRBV28	few	TRBJ2-7	.	10	TGTGCCAGCAGTCGTTACGAGCAGTACTTC	CASSRYEQYF
TRBV5-5	.	TRBJ2-3	TRBD2	17	TGTGCCAGCAGCTTGGGGGGACTAGTGACTAGCACAGATACGCAGTATTTT	CASSLGGLVTSTDTQYF
TRBV5-5	.	TRBJ2-3	TRBD1	16	TGTGCCAGCAGCGGGGGGACAGGCTTTAGCACAGATACGCAGTATTTT	CASSGGTGFSTDTQYF
TRBV5-1	.	TRBJ1-4	.	14	TGCGCCAGCAGACCCCCGGACAGTAATGAAAAACTGTTTTTT	CASRPPDSNEKLFF
TRBV2	.	TRBJ1-4	TRBD1	14	TGTGCCAGCAGTGATCGGCAGGGGGTTGAAAAACTGTTTTTT	CASSDRQGVEKLFF
TRBV4-1	few	TRBJ1-2	.	12	TGCGCCAGCAGCCAAGATCTCTATGGCTACACCTTC	CASSQDLYGYTF
TRBV2	.	TRBJ1-5	.	15	TGTGCCAGCAGTGAAGCGCTTGGGCAGACTCAGCCCCAGCATTTT	CASSEALGQTQPQHF
TRBV6-5	few	TRBJ1-1	.	11	TGTGCCAGTCGTGCCGGGACTGAAGCTTTCTTT	CASRAGTEAFF
TRBV6-1	.	TRBJ1-1	.	13	TGTGCCAGCAGTTTCAGATCCGTAACTGAAGCTTTCTTT	CASSFRSVTEAFF
TRBV27	.	TRBJ1-5	.	13	TGTGCCAGCAGTTACAGGGAAAATCAGCCCCAGCATTTT	CASSYRENQPQHF
TRBV2	.	TRBJ2-7	TRBD1	14	TGTGCCAGCAGTGGAGGGACAGGCCCCTACGAGCAGTACTTC	CASSGGTGPYEQYF
TRBV6-6	.	TRBJ2-7	.	13	TGTGCCAGCAGTTACGGGGCCCCTACCGAGCAGTACTTC	CASSYGAPTEQYF
TRBV5-6	.	TRBJ2-1	.	12	TGTGCCAGCAGTCACGGGACTCCAGACCAGTTCTTC	CASSHGTPDQFF
TRBV5-1	.	TRBJ1-6	.	16	TGCGCCAGCAGCTTGGCGTACAGCTCCTATAATTCACCCCTCCACTTT	CASSLAYSSYNSPLHF
TRBV7-6	.	TRBJ1-1	.	13	TGTGCCAGCAGTCAACAGGAAGACACTGAAGCTTTCTTT	CASSQQEDTEAFF
TRBV5-1	.	TRBJ2-7	.	13	TGCGCCAGCAGCTTCGGGAACTCCTACGAGCAGTACTTC	CASSFGNSYEQYF
TRBV29-1	.	TRBJ1-4	TRBD1	13	TGCAGCGCTACCGGGACAGTAAATGAAAAACTGTTTTTT	CSATGTVNEKLFF
TRBV7-9	few	TRBJ2-7	.	16	TGTGCCAGCAGCTCCCCTCAGGGTTCAAGCTCCTACGAGCAGTACTTC	CASSSPQGSSSYEQYF
TRBV2	.	TRBJ2-5	.	13	TGTGCCAGCAGGACGGCGGGACAAGAGACCCAGTACTTC	CASRTAGQETQYF
TRBV15	.	TRBJ1-4	.	15	TGTGCCACCAGCAGAGTCGGGGGTTTTAATGAAAAACTGTTTTTT	CATSRVGGFNEKLFF
TRBV29-1	.	TRBJ1-5	.	13	TGCAGCGTTGCGTCAGGGCGTCATCAGCCCCAGCATTTT	CSVASGRHQPQHF
TRBV7-8	.	TRBJ2-1	.	15	TGTGCCAGCAGCTTAGTTCGGGAGACGTACAATGAGCAGTTCTTC	CASSLVRETYNEQFF
TRBV5-4	.	TRBJ1-1	TRBD1	14	TGTGCCAGCAGCAGACAGGGCAGAGGCACTGAAGCTTTCTTT	CASSRQGRGTEAFF
TRBV19	.	TRBJ1-2	.	14	TGTGCCAGTAGTGGGGCGGCGGATAACTATGGCTACACCTTC	CASSGAADNYGYTF
TRBV6-5	once	TRBJ1-5	.	14	TGTGCCAGCAGGCGGCAGATAATCAATCAGCCCCAGCATTTT	CASRRQIINQPQHF
TRBV5-3	.	TRBJ2-7	.	23	TGTGCCAGAAGCTGCACTAGGGTAGACACCCCTGAGCTCCTACGACTGAGCTCCTACGAGCAGTACTTC	CARSCTRVDTPELLRLSSYEQYF
TRBV28	.	TRBJ2-7	TRBD1	13	TGTGCCAGCGGGATAACAGGGGCCTACGAGCAGTACTTC	CASGITGAYEQYF
TRBV5-6	.	TRBJ2-7	TRBD2	17	TGTGCCAGCAGCGTTAGCGGGCCATTCCTCTCTTCGGGGGAGCAGTACTTC	CASSVSGPFLSSGEQYF
TRBV6-5	.	TRBJ2-7	TRBD1	15	TGTGCCAGCAGTCTTACGACAGGGACCCCCTACGAGCAGTACTTC	CASSLTTGTPYEQYF
TRBV29-1	.	TRBJ1-1	.	12	TGCAGCGTTGCAGGCCGGGGCACTGAAGCTTTCTTT	CSVAGRGTEAFF
TRBV27	.	TRBJ2-7	TRBD1	15	TGTGCCAGCAGTTTATCGGGACAGGGGGCCTACGAGCAGTACTTC	CASSLSGQGAYEQYF
TRBV29-1	.	TRBJ2-5	TRBD2	14	TGCAGCGTTGGACTAGCGGGGGGTCCCAAGACCCAGTACTTC	CSVGLAGGPKTQYF
TRBV27	once	TRBJ2-3	TRBD2	17	TGTGCCAGCAGTTTGACTAGCGGGAGGCAAAACACAGATACGCAGTATTTT	CASSLTSGRQNTDTQYF
TRBV2	.	TRBJ1-1	TRBD1	17	TGTGCCAGCAGCCTGCCAGCAGGGGACAGGGGAAACACTGAAGCTTTCTTT	CASSLPAGDRGNTEAFF
TRBV7-2	.	TRBJ2-1	.	12	TGTGCCAGCAGCCGGGGGGCCAATGAGCAGTTCTTC	CASSRGANEQFF
TRBV2	few	TRBJ1-6	.	18	TGTGCCAGCAGCCAACTCCACAGGGTTTTCTCCTATAATTCACCCCTCCACTTT	CASSQLHRVFSYNSPLHF
TRBV28	.	TRBJ2-1	TRBD2	13	TGTGCCGGTCAGCGGGAGAGGGGGAATGAGCAGTTCTTC	CAGQRERGNEQFF
TRBV4-1	.	TRBJ2-5	.	16	TGCGCCAGCAGCCCCGAGACAGGAAGGTACCAAGAGACCCAGTACTTC	CASSPETGRYQETQYF
TRBV19	.	TRBJ2-2	TRBD1	16	TGTGCCAGTAGTATCCATGGGACAGGGTTAACCGGGGAGCTGTTTTTT	CASSIHGTGLTGELFF
TRBV13	once	TRBJ1-5	.	14	TGTGCCAGCAGCTTAGGACAGAGCAATCAGCCCCAGCATTTT	CASSLGQSNQPQHF
TRBV7-2	.	TRBJ1-5	TRBD1	16	TGTGCCAGCAGCCAATTTGGGACAGTTAGCAATCAGCCCCAGCATTTT	CASSQFGTVSNQPQHF
TRBV6-1	.	TRBJ2-7	.	14	TGTGCCAGCAGTATGGAACAGGACTCCTACGAGCAGTACTTC	CASSMEQDSYEQYF
TRBV27	.	TRBJ2-6	TRBD1	19	TGTGCCAGCAGTTTACTTAGTTACAGGGGCTCCTCTGGGGCCAACGTCCTGACTTTC	CASSLLSYRGSSGANVLTF